This entry lists 18 T cell receptor beta chains sequenced from one sample in a study of response to subunit inactivated influenza vaccine. From the RT-PCR reads, TCRdb called clonotypes with MiXCR, one entry per CDR3 protein. The repertoire includes hundreds of thousands of distinct CDR3 sequences, 12% to 15% of them detected once, and around 7.6% sits in the top ten. The source was PBMCs from blood, collected about 14 days before vaccination. The receptors derive from a man aged 45 to 65 who received an inactivated influenza vaccine.

The V call is TRBV7-6, the J call TRBJ2-1; possibly TRBD1 for D (5 bases). From germline, CDR1 is SGHVS and CDR2 FNYEAQ. The CDR3 is 15 amino acids. Trimming removed 1 base from V and 5 bases from J, with 12 bases in between. This CDR3 is CASSLVQGFHNEQFF. The DNA of the CDR3 is TGTGCCAGCAGCTTAGTCCAGGGCTTCCACAATGAGCAGTTCTTC. The full variable domain, in which reference TRBV7-6 and TRBJ2-1 provide the parts outside the CDR3, is GAGVSQSPRYKVTKRGQDVALRCDPISGHVSLYWYRQALGQGPEFLTYFNYEAQQDKSGLPNDRFSAERPEGSISTLTIQRTEQRDSAMYRCASSLVQGFHNEQFFGPGTRLTVL.

This clonotype was recorded a few times. CDR3 nucleotides: TGCAGTGCTAGTGCAGGGGCATCGAACACTGAAGCTTTCTTT. Its protein product is CSASAGASNTEAFF. The chain links TRBV20-1 to TRBJ1-1; tentative D call: TRBD1 (6 bases). The CDR3 is made up of 14 amino acids. In germline, CDR1 is DFQATT, CDR2 SNEGSKA (reference sequence). Trimming cost V 3 bases and J 1 base, with 12 bases left between them.

The chain joins TRBV6-2 or TRBV6-3 to TRBJ2-7; TRBD2 is a possible D gene (5 bases). Trimming left V 2 bases short and J 3 bases short, with 14 bases between. Per the germline V gene, CDR1 is MNHEY and CDR2 is SVGEGT. The CDR3 has 15 residues. CDR3 sequence reads: CASSYDPSTFYEQYF. DNA for the CDR3: TGTGCCAGCAGTTACGACCCTAGCACGTTCTACGAGCAGTACTTC.

This chain uses TRBV2 with TRBJ1-4, with 7 bases fitting TRBD1. The CDR3 sequence is 19 residues long. Germline V gene data show CDR1 as SNHLY and CDR2 as FYNNEI. Losses at the gene ends were 5 bases for V and 0 bases for J; bases not matched to a gene: 15. CDR3 coding DNA: TGTGCCAGCAGTTCAATTGAGGGACAGTTACCTACAACTAATGAAAAACTGTTTTTT. It is translated as CASSSIEGQLPTTNEKLFF.

J is TRBJ2-3 and V is TRBV6-2 or TRBV6-3; 11 bases match TRBD2. Germline CDR1 reads MNHEY; CDR2 reads SVGEGT. Trimming took 0 bases from V and 3 from J; bases not matched to a gene: 2. The CDR3 length is 16 residues. CDR3 in amino acids: CASSYSLAGETDTQYF. The CDR3 region has the DNA TGTGCCAGCAGTTACTCACTAGCGGGGGAGACAGATACGCAGTATTTT.

This clonotype turned up a few times. V and J are TRBV20-1 and TRBJ2-3, with 10 bases lining up with TRBD2. Trimming removed 2 bases from V and 3 bases from J; junction bases left unmatched: 8. Germline V gene sequence: CDR1 DFQATT, CDR2 SNEGSKA (reference sequence). The CDR3 is 16 amino acids. CDR3 DNA sequence: TGCAGTGCTAGACGAATTAGCGGGGGGAGGACAGATACGCAGTATTTT. Its translation is CSARRISGGRTDTQYF.

The chain recombines TRBV5-1 with TRBJ2-7; 9 nucleotides align to TRBD1. Trimming took 4 bases from V and 6 from J; bases not matched to a gene: 14. The CDR3 loop spans 16 amino acids. CDR1 is SGHRS, CDR2 YFSETQ, per germline. Written as DNA, the CDR3 is TGCGCCAGCAGCAGTAACACCGGGACAGGGACCAGCGAGCAGTACTTC. Translating gives CASSSNTGTGTSEQYF. Looking up the rest from reference TRBV5-1 and TRBJ2-7 gives the full variable domain: KAGVTQTPRYLIKTRGQQVTLSCSPISGHRSVSWYQQTPGQGLQFLFEYFSETQRNKGNFPGRFSGRQFSNSRSEMNVSTLELGDSALYLCASSSNTGTGTSEQYFGPGTRLTVT.

The DNA for the CDR3 is TGCGCCAGCAGCTTGGTTTCTCAGAACGAGCAGTACTTC. As protein: CASSLVSQNEQYF. V is TRBV5-1 and J is TRBJ2-7; D ambiguous. V was clipped by 0 bases and J by 5 bases, with 9 bases between them. This CDR3 region has 13 residues. CDR1 and CDR2 from the germline V gene are SGHRS and YFSETQ.

This clonotype showed up just a few times. The chain has TRBV20-1 and TRBJ1-4; 7 nucleotides align to TRBD1. The length of the CDR3 is 14 residues. Germline V gene lookup returns CDR1 DFQATT and CDR2 SNEGSKA (reference sequence). The ends lost 4 bases at V and 2 bases at J; junction bases unmatched: 4. CDR3 coding DNA: TGCAGTGCTAAAGGGGGCTCTACTAATGAAAAACTGTTTTTT. It encodes CSAKGGSTNEKLFF.

This clonotype was counted at least ten times. The chain combines TRBV20-1 with TRBJ1-5, with 7 bases lining up with TRBD1. This CDR3 is built from 16 residues. CDR1 DFQATT and CDR2 SNEGSKA come from the germline V gene (reference sequence). V lost 3 bases to trimming and J lost 6 bases; unmatched junction nucleotides: 14. The CDR3 loop reads CSASRLERGLVQPQHF. Here the CDR3 DNA reads TGCAGTGCTAGCCGTCTGGAGAGGGGGCTAGTTCAGCCCCAGCATTTT.

V is TRBV7-9 and J is TRBJ2-6, with a weak D call TRBD2 (5 bases). This CDR3 is built from 15 residues. Trimming shortened V by 1 base and J by 4 bases, and 8 bases separated the two germline ends. From germline, CDR1 is SEHNR and CDR2 FQNEAQ (reference sequence). The CDR3 sequence: CASSLDGLGANVLTF. The CDR3 bases are TGTGCCAGCAGCTTAGACGGACTGGGGGCCAACGTCCTGACTTTC.

Only a few counts were recorded for this clonotype. CDR3 nucleotide sequence: TGTGCCAGCAGCTTAGATAGGCGGGGCACAGATACGCAGTATTTT. As protein: CASSLDRRGTDTQYF. The chain combines TRBV11-2 with TRBJ2-3, with a tentative D call TRBD2 (5 bases). The V gene lost 0 bases and the J gene lost 1 base, with 8 bases spanning the gap. This CDR3 contains 15 residues. In germline, CDR1 is SGHAT, CDR2 FQNNGV.

This sequence joins TRBV11-1 and TRBJ2-1; 8 bases line up with TRBD2. V shed 3 bases and J 2 bases; nucleotides not matched to a gene: 6. Per the germline V gene, CDR1 is SGHAT and CDR2 is FQDESV (reference sequence). CDR3 length: 16 residues. CDR3 nucleotides: TGTGCCAGCAGCTTCCTGGGCGGGAGGCCCTACAATGAGCAGTTCTTC. It translates to CASSFLGGRPYNEQFF.

This clonotype was seen more than once but under ten times. CDR3: CAAAGKTQYF. The DNA of the CDR3 is TGTGCCGCGGCCGGAAAGACCCAGTACTTC. The rearrangement uses TRBV28 and TRBJ2-5; D gene uncertain. CDR3 length equals 10 residues. Between the trimmed V and J ends, which lost 11 bases and 6 bases, there was a span of 10 bases. CDR1 and CDR2 from the germline V gene are MDHEN and SYDVKM.

Only a few counts were recorded for this clonotype. V is TRBV15 and J is TRBJ2-2, with D uncertain. CDR3 size: 15 residues. CDR1 and CDR2 from the germline V gene are LNHNV and YYDKDF (reference sequence). V was pared by 3 bases and J by 5 bases, with 13 bases between. The CDR3 protein is CATSRVAQKTGELFF. CDR3 bases: TGTGCCACCAGCAGGGTGGCTCAGAAGACCGGGGAGCTGTTTTTT. Complete variable domain (other parts from reference TRBV15 and TRBJ2-2): DAMVIQNPRYQVTQFGKPVTLSCSQTLNHNVMYWYQQKSSQAPKLLFHYYDKDFNNEADTPDNFQSRRPNTSFCFLDIRSPGLGDTAMYLCATSRVAQKTGELFFGEGSRLTVL.

This clonotype was counted between two and nine times. This chain joins TRBV7-9 and TRBJ1-1; 9 bases agree with TRBD1. Germline V gives CDR1 SEHNR, CDR2 FQNEAQ (reference sequence). The ends lost 5 bases at V and 4 bases at J; junction bases unmatched: 8. There are 15 residues in the CDR3. The CDR3 region has the DNA TGTGCCAGCAGCGAAACAGGGGGCATGGGCACTGAAGCTTTCTTT. Residues: CASSETGGMGTEAFF.

This clonotype was picked up one time. The V gene is TRBV6-2 or TRBV6-3, the J gene TRBJ2-7; D is tentatively TRBD1 or TRBD2 (5 bases each). The germline CDR1 and CDR2 sequences are MNHEY and SVGEGT. The V gene lost 5 bases and the J gene lost 3 bases, with 14 bases spanning the gap. This CDR3 contains 14 residues. The CDR3: CASSHNRDGYEQYF. The DNA of the CDR3 is TGTGCCAGCAGTCACAACCGGGACGGCTACGAGCAGTACTTC.

This clonotype was observed a handful of times. This rearrangement joins TRBV28 to TRBJ2-2; TRBD2 aligns across 8 bases. This CDR3 comprises 18 residues. J lost 0 bases, V lost 1 base, and 7 bases had no gene match. Germline CDR1 reads MDHEN; CDR2 reads SYDVKM. The CDR3 loop reads CASSLLPGLGANTGELFF. The CDR3 region has the DNA TGTGCCAGCAGTTTATTGCCGGGACTAGGGGCGAACACCGGGGAGCTGTTTTTT.